These T cell receptor beta chains were read from a single sample in a study of identical twins. Using its own MiXCR run on the 5' RACE reads, TCRdb lists one record per CDR3 protein. This sample has about 890,000 distinct CDR3 sequences, with 9% to 15% found just once. The sample also formed part of further work on yellow fever vaccine responses in identical twins.

Source material: PBMCs. Receptor source: a young woman in good health. CDR3s include the opening cysteine and the closing phenylalanine or tryptophan. The D gene is left open where the match is weak. Rows give clone size only sometimes, using once, few, many, or a class for an expanded clone.

V	size	D	J	DNA	CDR3
TRBV27	-	TRBD2	TRBJ2-6	TGTGCTCCCGGCGGGGGTTTTGGGGCCAACGTCCTGACTTTC	CAPGGGFGANVLTF
TRBV24-1	few	TRBD1	TRBJ2-3	TGTGCCACCTCGAGACAGGGGGCGCGCGGAGGCACAGATACGCAGTATTTT	CATSRQGARGGTDTQYF
TRBV6-1	-	-	TRBJ2-1	TGTGCCAGCGACCCCAGCGGTTCCTCCTACAATGAGCAGTTCTTC	CASDPSGSSYNEQFF
TRBV6-5	few	TRBD2	TRBJ2-1	TGTGCCAGCAGTCACCTGGTAGCGGGGTACAATGAGCAGTTCTTC	CASSHLVAGYNEQFF
TRBV20-1	-	-	TRBJ1-5	TGCTGTGCTAGAGAAGGGGGGCAGGGTGGCAATCAGCCCCAGCATTTT	CCAREGGQGGNQPQHF
TRBV19	few	TRBD2	TRBJ2-1	TGTGCCAGTAGTAATATAGCGGGAGACTACAATGAGCAGTTCTTC	CASSNIAGDYNEQFF
TRBV7-9	-	-	TRBJ2-3	TGTGCCAGCAGGCGGACAGCGTCTAGCACAGATACGCAGTATTTT	CASRRTASSTDTQYF
TRBV6-6	few	-	TRBJ2-2	TGTGCCAGCAGCCAACACGCCACCGGGGAGCTGTTTTTT	CASSQHATGELFF
TRBV20-1	few	-	TRBJ1-4	TGCAGTGCTATTCGGGGTGAAAAACTGTTTTTT	CSAIRGEKLFF
TRBV5-1	-	-	TRBJ2-2	TGCGCCAGCAGCAACGGGACCCAGCGAAGCGGGGAGCTGTTTTTT	CASSNGTQRSGELFF
TRBV18	-	TRBD1	TRBJ1-1	TGTGCCAGCTCACCCGGGACAGGGGTGGCTGAAGCTTTCTTT	CASSPGTGVAEAFF
TRBV20-1	few	-	TRBJ2-1	TGCAGTGCTAGAGATCGGGCTACATACAATGAGCAGTTCTTC	CSARDRATYNEQFF
TRBV7-3	few	TRBD1	TRBJ1-5	TGTGCCAGCAGCCGCGGGACAGAACGAAATCAGCCCCAGCATTTT	CASSRGTERNQPQHF
TRBV10-3	few	-	TRBJ1-5	TGTGCCATCGCGGGGGAAAGCAATCAGCCCCAGCATTTT	CAIAGESNQPQHF
TRBV5-8	few	TRBD1	TRBJ1-4	TGTGCCAGCAGCCGACAGGGGGAGTTCGAAAAACTGTTTTTT	CASSRQGEFEKLFF
TRBV5-1	many	TRBD2	TRBJ2-1	TGTGCCAGCAGTTTATCTAGCGGGCGGAGTAATGAGCAGTTCTTC	CASSLSSGRSNEQFF
TRBV18	-	TRBD1	TRBJ2-7	TGTGCCAGCTCACCAGGACAGGGTTTTTTGTACGAGCAGTACTTC	CASSPGQGFLYEQYF
TRBV4-1	many	-	TRBJ2-1	TGTGCCAGCAGTCAGTCATACAATGAGCAGTTCTTC	CASSQSYNEQFF
TRBV6-5	-	TRBD2	TRBJ2-3	TGTGCCAGCAGCTCCTCAAGCGGGGGTGAAGGTACGCAGTATTTT	CASSSSSGGEGTQYF
TRBV10-3	-	-	TRBJ1-2	TGTGCCATCAGCGACCGGACAGCTAACTATGGCTACACCTTC	CAISDRTANYGYTF
TRBV5-1	-	TRBD1	TRBJ2-5	TGCGCCAGCAGCCAAGGGACAGGGGCCCTCCAAGAGACCCAGTACTTC	CASSQGTGALQETQYF
TRBV19	few	-	TRBJ2-3	TGTGCCAGTAGTCGGGACTTCAAAGGGAGAAGCACAGATACGCAGTATTTT	CASSRDFKGRSTDTQYF
TRBV27	few	-	TRBJ2-5	TGTGCCAGCAGTCGAGCCTCCAGGGCAGAGACCCAGTACTTC	CASSRASRAETQYF
TRBV10-3	-	-	TRBJ2-7	TGTGCCATCAGTGAGGAATGGGCTAGCAGGAACTACGAGCAGTACTTC	CAISEEWASRNYEQYF
TRBV12-3/TRBV12-4	-	TRBD1	TRBJ2-4	TGTGCCAGCAGTGGGGGACAGTATCAAAACATTCAGTACTTC	CASSGGQYQNIQYF
TRBV6-5	-	TRBD2	TRBJ2-2	TGTGCCAGCAGTTACTTTTTAGCGGGGGGGTCCACCGGGGAGCTGTTTTTT	CASSYFLAGGSTGELFF
TRBV12-3/TRBV12-4	-	TRBD1	TRBJ1-1	TGTGCCAGCAGTCCACCCAGGGGGCGGACTGAAGCTTTCTTT	CASSPPRGRTEAFF
TRBV7-2	once	TRBD1	TRBJ2-7	TGTGCCAGCGGACAGGGGGGCGAGCAGTACTTC	CASGQGGEQYF
TRBV2	few	-	TRBJ2-1	TGTGCCAGCAGGGCCAGGGGATCGGTTGAGCAGTTCTTC	CASRARGSVEQFF
TRBV28	-	-	TRBJ1-2	TGTGCCAGCAGCCCCTTTCGGTATGGGGGAGGCTACACCTTC	CASSPFRYGGGYTF
TRBV7-2	-	-	TRBJ2-1	TGTGCCAGCAGCTTAGCCTGGGTGCGCCCACCAAATGAGCAGTTCTTC	CASSLAWVRPPNEQFF
TRBV28	-	-	TRBJ2-7	TGTGCCAGCAGGACCGCCGGGACGCCGTCCTACGAGCAGTACTTC	CASRTAGTPSYEQYF
TRBV6-5	once	TRBD1	TRBJ1-6	TGTGCCAGCAGCTATGGACAGGGCAACTATAATTCACCCCTCCACTTT	CASSYGQGNYNSPLHF
TRBV7-8	-	-	TRBJ2-7	TGTGCCAGCAGCTTTAGACTCCAGGATAACGAGCAGTACTTC	CASSFRLQDNEQYF
TRBV29-1	many	TRBD2	TRBJ2-2	TGCAGCGTTGAAACCGGGGGGACGAACACCGGGGAGCTGTTTTTT	CSVETGGTNTGELFF
TRBV4-2	few	TRBD2	TRBJ2-1	TGTGCCAGCAGCCGAAAGACTAGCGGGATCTACAATGAGCAGTTCTTC	CASSRKTSGIYNEQFF
TRBV7-2	many	-	TRBJ2-2	TGTGCCAGCAGCTTAGATCGTATGGGGACCGGGGAGCTGTTTTTT	CASSLDRMGTGELFF
TRBV7-7	few	TRBD1	TRBJ2-3	TGTGCCAGCAGCGAAGGACAGGGTGTGGATACGCAGTATTTT	CASSEGQGVDTQYF
TRBV5-1	few	TRBD1	TRBJ2-2	TGCGCCAGCAGCTCCGGGACAGGGCACACCGGGGAGCTGTTTTTT	CASSSGTGHTGELFF
TRBV5-1	many	-	TRBJ1-1	TGCGCCAGCAGCTCCTTGGACAGAGTGAACACTGAAGCTTTCTTT	CASSSLDRVNTEAFF
TRBV5-1	few	-	TRBJ2-3	TGCGCCAGCAGCCCTCGACAGGTCCCCACAGATACGCAGTATTTT	CASSPRQVPTDTQYF
TRBV6-5	once	TRBD2	TRBJ2-5	TGTGCCAGCAGTTACTCACCGGGAGGGGCGGAGACCCAGTACTTC	CASSYSPGGAETQYF
TRBV11-2	few	-	TRBJ2-3	TGTGCCAGCAGCTTAGATCGAAGGACAGGCACAGATACGCAGTATTTT	CASSLDRRTGTDTQYF
TRBV4-2	-	TRBD2	TRBJ2-5	TGTGCCAGCAGCCAAGATGTAGCGGGGTCACTAAAAGAGACCCAGTACTTC	CASSQDVAGSLKETQYF
TRBV2	-	TRBD2	TRBJ2-1	TGTGCCAGCACTCACGCCTCTAGCGGAAACTACAATGAGCAGTTCTTC	CASTHASSGNYNEQFF
TRBV29-1	many	-	TRBJ2-1	TGCAGCGTTGTGGGCCAGGTGGTCTCTTTTAGTGAGCAGTTCTTC	CSVVGQVVSFSEQFF